This T cell receptor beta chain was identified during a study of beta chain features in type 1 diabetes (dated by TCRdb to 2017 to 2018). About the study as a whole: No differences in mean age, gender distribution, total cell number or subset yield were found between patients and healthy donors. A total of roughly 100 million sorted cells were examined across all samples, and a strong correlation was observed between cell number per subset and RNA yield. In the study, recently diagnosed type 1 diabetes patients and matched healthy donors were compared on the TCRB repertoires of their sorted circulating CD4+ T cell subsets. Whereas all 30 or so donors provided naive and central memory subsets, regulatory and stem cell-like memory subsets were isolated from just 8 patients and about eight healthy donors.

Results the study describes overall, beyond this receptor: Naive, central memory and regulatory TCRB repertoires appeared more similar among patients than among healthy donors. At VDJ recombination sites, type 1 diabetes patients had fewer insertions and more deleted nucleotides, which implies abnormalities in thymic rearrangement. PCR may preferentially amplify shorter templates, but because patient and control samples were amplified and corrected together, any resulting skew would affect both groups equally. Type 1 diabetes patients showed a moderate but significant shortening of TCRB CDR3 length in all four CD4+ subsets. HLA sub-analyses involved small numbers of individuals, so any influence of HLA type on TCRB rearrangement remained unresolved. Because cDNA was sequenced instead of genomic DNA, highly expressing activated cells could be over-represented, though the groups showed no difference in activation or CD3 levels.

Concerning this clone itself: Its cognate antigen has yet to be identified. Base qualities are not provided; no much larger clone lies one nucleotide away.

Unmatched junction bases come to 13, with V trimmed by 5 bases and J by 2 bases. Spanning cysteine to phenylalanine, the CDR3 consists of 17 amino acids. Solely the CDR3 DNA is kept, with 51 bases framed from the first base. The germline V gene sets CDR1 to SGHDT and CDR2 to YYEEEE. The entire amount of isolated RNA was reverse transcribed using the High Capacity cDNA Reverse Transcription Kit, so the sequenced TCRB transcripts were expressed ones. Survey-depth immunoSEQ sequencing was performed on stem cell-like memory T cell samples, with an average of about 940,000 total reads per sample. Sorted cells were lysed in RLT buffer and RNA was extracted with DNase-treated RNeasy Micro or Mini kits, depending on cell number. Each cell subset was processed on its own to prevent cross-contamination, while patient and healthy donor samples were processed together. The immunoSEQ multiplex PCR was used to amplify TCRB sequences from cDNA, generating 87-bp fragments that spanned the CDR3 region. Amplicons were sequenced on the Illumina HiSeq platform. The original methods were these. Synthetic template baselines were used to correct PCR bias computationally, reads within Hamming distance 2 were collapsed, and singletons that could not be merged were discarded. Reads were aligned against IMGT to assign V, D and J genes, CDR3 length and insertions or deletions at six rearrangement sites. Within each subset, clonotype counts were normalized to sorted cell number, after which true diversity and Gini coefficients were computed with the tcR R package. The overlap coefficient, calculated on TCRB nucleotide sequences, was used to measure repertoire sharing. The table comes from immuneACCESS by way of TCRdb, which keeps in-frame sequences with V and J called. Part of the clones is missing from these tables; in studies checked, under half for an unresolved V gene and the rest for unknown reasons. The V and J calls and clone size are taken from that table; D and trimming were inferred from the DNA. This sample gives fewer than 70,000 clones in total; 55% to 80% of them show up just once. The ten most abundant clones make up approximately 0.3% of the sample.

Each donor gave one peripheral blood draw, averaging approximately 120 mL, which was collected into heparinised tubes. A BD FACSAria II and a panel including CD45RO, CCR7, CD25, CD127, CD95 and CD27 were used to sort naive, central memory, regulatory and stem cell-like memory CD4+ T cells. All sorted populations exceeded 95% purity. Right away, PBMCs were isolated by Lymphoprep density gradient centrifugation and were stained directly, with no culture step. Samples were stained and sorted in pairs, with one healthy donor and one patient per experiment, so that batch effects were minimized. The clonotype was recovered from a woman in her thirties with type 1 diabetes. The sample comprised stem cell memory CD4+ T cells from blood. Taken with the paper, the label for cell subset or site translates to: stem cell-like memory CD4+ T cells. In this chain, TRBV5-6 is recombined with TRBJ2-3, with 8 bases aligning to TRBD1. The CDR3 sequence is CASSQTYGQGATDTQYF. At the DNA level, the sequence is TGTGCCAGCAGTCAGACCTACGGACAGGGAGCCACAGATACGCAGTATTTT.